Reported below is one T cell receptor (beta chain). This clone was recorded a few times. It has no known antigen specificity. One base away there is no much larger clone; base qualities are not given. TCRbeta CDR3 regions were amplified from genomic DNA using the immunoSEQ Assay, a bias-controlled multiplex PCR. The published analysis was carried out like this. The number of nucleated cells in each sample was estimated from the amplification of reference gene primers within the assay. To quantify the absolute abundance of each unique TCRbeta CDR3 rearrangement, sequence reads were collapsed and filtered. For each sample, productive Simpson clonality was calculated as the square root of Simpson's diversity index over productive rearrangements. TCRdb stores this immuneACCESS table with in-frame sequences only. Part of the clones is absent; in the studies checked, under half of the shortfall reflects unresolved V genes, and no reason is known for the rest. That table is the source of V, J and clone size, and D and trimming were worked out from the DNA. This sample lists around 250,000 clones; around four fifths were detected once. Approximately 9% of the sample lies in the top ten.

Including the terminal cysteine and phenylalanine, the CDR3 comprises 12 residues. The entry retains the CDR3 DNA only, 36 bases that are in frame from base 1. Trimming at the junction amounts to 5 bases on V and 7 bases on J, and the germline ends lie 9 bases apart. The germline V gene specifies SGHRS as CDR1 and YFSETQ as CDR2. The record originates from a study of blood T cell repertoires in COVID-19 (dated by TCRdb to about 2020). Background for the entire study: The collaborator samples originated in the United States, Italy and Spain and spanned the acute and convalescent phases of COVID-19. The prospective study material was composed of cDNA or gDNA derived from T cells, B-cell-depleted T cells, or PBMCs. Subjects who had been exposed to COVID-19, were actively infected with it, or had recovered from it provided the deeply sampled blood TCRbeta repertoires that made up the dataset. The repertoires were released in a freely available public database intended as a resource for research on the immune response to SARS-CoV-2. Samples were obtained from the ongoing ImmuneRACE study (first 160 participants) and from some 1,200 subjects provided by 6 global collaborators. The sample metadata nearly always contained a de-identified subject ID, COVID-19 status, age in years and sex. Where HLA class I and class II types were available, the types were taken from metadata supplied by the sample provider, not from assay-based typing. Results the study describes overall, beyond this receptor: The quantity of clinical and demographic metadata differed by source and by participant and was supplied without curation.

Each collaborating institution followed its own protocols to collect whole blood in K2EDTA tubes. For TCRbeta analysis, collaborators shipped samples as frozen whole blood, isolated PBMCs, or DNA extracted from either of those sample types. The rearrangement combines TRBV5-1 with TRBJ2-2; the D gene is unclear. The sample consisted of peripheral blood. The sequence was collected from a man aged 40-49 years with active or convalescent COVID-19. The nucleotides are TGCGCCAGCAGGTTAGAGTTCGGGGAGCTGTTTTTT. It is translated as CASRLEFGELFF.